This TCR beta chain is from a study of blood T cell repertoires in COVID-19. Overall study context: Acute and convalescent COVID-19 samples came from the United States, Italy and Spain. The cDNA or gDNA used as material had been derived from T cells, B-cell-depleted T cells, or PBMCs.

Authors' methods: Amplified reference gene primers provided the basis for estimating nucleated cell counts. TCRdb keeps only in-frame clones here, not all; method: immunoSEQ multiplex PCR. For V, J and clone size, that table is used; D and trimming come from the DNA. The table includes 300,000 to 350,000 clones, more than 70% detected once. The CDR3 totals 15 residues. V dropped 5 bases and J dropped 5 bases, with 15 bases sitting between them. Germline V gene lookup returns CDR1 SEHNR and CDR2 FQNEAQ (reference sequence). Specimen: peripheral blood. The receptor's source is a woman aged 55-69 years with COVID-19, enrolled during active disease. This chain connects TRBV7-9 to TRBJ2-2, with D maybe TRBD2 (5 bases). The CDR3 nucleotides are TGTGCCAGCAGCATCGGTGAGGGCCGAACCGGGGAGCTGTTTTTT. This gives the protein CASSIGEGRTGELFF.